Below are 21 T cell receptor beta chains sequenced from a single sample in a study of blood T cell repertoires in COVID-19 (TCRdb year 2020). The method was the immunoSEQ multiplex PCR assay. Entries here come from immuneACCESS through TCRdb and include only in-frame sequences with V and J called. Some clones fail to appear in such tables; in the studies checked, an unresolved V gene covers under half of the shortfall, and the cause of the remainder is unknown. For this sample the table gives roughly 130,000 clones, of which 88% were detected only once. The leading ten clones occupy 2.5% to 3% of the sample. The material sequenced was peripheral blood. The receptors originated from a human donor with COVID-19, enrolled during active disease. The donor label of this sample is uncertain.

Comments on this clone: The junction and the germline gene differ at one end; a read error may be behind it. The J gene is TRBJ1-5, the V gene TRBV6-2 or TRBV6-3; D is perhaps TRBD1 (6 bases). CDR1 and CDR2 (germline): MNHEY, SVGEGT. This CDR3 is built from 16 residues. CDR3 residues: CASSPDRLAFNQLQHF. The CDR3 DNA sequence: TGTGCCAGCAGCCCTGACAGGCTTGCGTTCAATCAGCTCCAGCATTTT.

The rearrangement uses TRBV6-2 or TRBV6-3 and TRBJ1-1, with 7 bases aligning to TRBD1. V was clipped by 2 bases and J by 2 bases; unmatched bases: 11. There are 17 residues in the CDR3. CDR1 is MNHEY, CDR2 SVGEGT, per germline. This CDR3 reads CASSYDNRGWINTEAFF. CDR3 nucleotide sequence: TGTGCCAGCAGTTACGACAACAGGGGATGGATAAACACTGAAGCTTTCTTT.

The chain uses TRBV19 and TRBJ1-1, with 8 positions matching TRBD1. Germline CDR1 reads LNHDA; CDR2 reads SQIVND (reference sequence). Trimming took 5 bases from V and 0 from J; bases not matched to a gene: 2. The CDR3 covers 14 residues. CDR3 DNA sequence: TGTGCCAGTAGTTGGGACAGGTTGAACACTGAAGCTTTCTTT. It is translated as CASSWDRLNTEAFF.

This clone was seen more than once but under ten times. The chain employs TRBV28 and TRBJ2-7, with a weak D call TRBD2 (5 bases). V was clipped by 3 bases and J by 5 bases, with 8 bases between them. CDR3 length: 12 residues. Looked up from germline, CDR1 is MDHEN and CDR2 is SYDVKM. The CDR3 here is CASSFTGDEQYF. The CDR3 bases are TGTGCCAGCAGTTTTACCGGGGACGAGCAGTACTTC.

Here the CDR3 reads CVRSFLGGSNQPQHF. The CDR3 region has the DNA TGTGTCAGAAGCTTTCTGGGGGGAAGCAATCAGCCCCAGCATTTT. This chain links TRBV7-5 with TRBJ1-5. TRBV7-5 is recorded as a pseudogene. The CDR3 has 15 residues.

CDR3 loop: CASSRGQGGEKLFF. The CDR3 DNA is TGTGCCAGCAGCCGAGGACAGGGCGGAGAAAAACTGTTTTTT. The chain combines TRBV6-5 with TRBJ1-4; the match to TRBD1 covers 8 bases. The V gene end was trimmed by 6 bases and the J gene end by 8 bases; junction bases not matched to a gene: 8. The CDR3 runs 14 residues. Per the germline V gene, CDR1 is MNHEY and CDR2 is SVGAGI.

In this sample, this clone turned up once. This chain connects TRBV3-1 (or the pseudogene TRBV3-2) to TRBJ1-4; D remains ambiguous. V lost 2 bases and J 8 bases, leaving 15 bases between the germline ends. This CDR3 spans 15 amino acids. The germline V gene encodes CDR1 LGHDT and CDR2 YNNKEL (reference sequence). CDR3 sequence (DNA): TGTGCCAGCAGCCAATACAGCAGCCCGGGGGAAAAACTGTTTTTT. Translating it yields CASSQYSSPGEKLFF.

Only one count was recorded for this clone. CDR3 in DNA: TGTGCCAGCAGCTCTGCAGGTGAAGCTTTCTTT. Translating it yields CASSSAGEAFF. The chain has TRBV5-6 and TRBJ1-1; D not certain. Trimming left V 3 bases short and J 7 bases short, with 7 bases between. The CDR3 has 11 residues. Germline V gene lookup returns CDR1 SGHDT and CDR2 YYEEEE.

This chain connects TRBV3-1 (or the pseudogene TRBV3-2) to TRBJ1-3; D is ambiguous. V lost 4 bases to trimming and J lost 1 base, with 11 bases between them. The CDR3 spans 15 residues. From germline, CDR1 is LGHDT and CDR2 YNNKEL (reference sequence). The CDR3 DNA follows: TGTGCCAGCAGCCGCGTCCTCAAGTCTGGAAACACCATATATTTT. Protein: CASSRVLKSGNTIYF.

This chain joins TRBV2 and TRBJ1-4, with 7 bases matching TRBD1. The CDR3 extends over 15 amino acids. The V segment lost 3 bases and the J segment 8 bases; nucleotides outside the gene matches: 9. From germline, CDR1 is SNHLY and CDR2 FYNNEI. The CDR3 loop is CASSERRQGGEKLFF. The DNA of the CDR3 is TGTGCCAGCAGTGAGAGGCGACAGGGTGGGGAAAAACTGTTTTTT. The full variable domain, in which reference TRBV2 and TRBJ1-4 provide the parts outside the CDR3, is EPEVTQTPSHQVTQMGQEVILRCVPISNHLYFYWYRQILGQKVEFLVSFYNNEISEKSEIFDDQFSVERPDGSNFTLKIRSTKLEDSAMYFCASSERRQGGEKLFFGSGTQLSVL.

Turning to this clone: One end of the junction does not line up with germline, which may come from a read error. The chain couples TRBV25-1 to TRBJ2-2, with D unresolved. There are 13 residues in the CDR3. Germline V CDR1 and CDR2: MGHDK, SYGVNS. CDR3 DNA: TGTACCAGCAGCCCGACTTACACCGGGGAGCTGTTTTTT. This codes for CTSSPTYTGELFF. Supplemented by reference TRBV25-1 and TRBJ2-2, the full variable domain reads EADIYQTPRYLVIGTGKKITLECSQTMGHDKMYWYQQDPGMELHLIHYSYGVNSTEKGDLSSESTVSRIRTEHFPLTLESARPSHTSQYLCTSSPTYTGELFFGEGSRLTVL.

The chain is built from TRBV6-4 and TRBJ1-1, with 12 bases aligning to TRBD1. The CDR3 spans 14 residues. Germline V lookup: CDR1 MRHNA, CDR2 SNTAGT. V shed 6 bases, J shed 7 bases, and the junction held 6 bases outside the gene matches. In nucleotides, the CDR3 is TGTGCCAGCAGCCCGGGGACAGGGGGCTATGAAGCTTTCTTT. The encoded protein is CASSPGTGGYEAFF.

This rearrangement joins TRBV3-1 (or the pseudogene TRBV3-2) to TRBJ1-4, with TRBD1 as a possible D gene (6 bases). Trimming stripped 0 bases from V and 1 base from J, with 9 bases between. Germline V gene data show CDR1 as LGHDT and CDR2 as YNNKEL (reference sequence). The CDR3 has 16 amino acids. The DNA for the CDR3 is TGTGCCAGCAGCCAAGAATTAGGGGGAACTAATGAAAAACTGTTTTTT. Its translation is CASSQELGGTNEKLFF.

This chain uses TRBV6-6 with TRBJ1-3; D is unclear. The CDR3 extends over 14 amino acids. Trimming took 7 bases from V and 2 from J, leaving 12 bases between them. Per germline, CDR1 MNHNY and CDR2 SVGAGI (reference sequence). The CDR3 loop is CASKGSRAGNTIYF. CDR3 nucleotide sequence: TGTGCCAGCAAGGGTTCGAGGGCTGGAAACACCATATATTTT.

This sequence joins TRBV18 and TRBJ2-5; 8 bases map to TRBD1. This CDR3 is built from 17 residues. The germline gives CDR1 KGHSH, CDR2 LQKENI. With 0 bases clipped from V and 4 bases from J, the junction kept 10 bases outside the gene matches. In DNA, the CDR3 is TGTGCCAGCTCACCACCTCCCCAGGGGGCCTCCGGAGAGACCCAGTACTTC. Translating gives CASSPPPQGASGETQYF. Variable domain in full (rest from reference TRBV18 and TRBJ2-5): NAGVMQNPRHLVRRRGQEARLRCSPMKGHSHVYWYRQLPEEGLKFMVYLQKENIIDESGMPKERFSAEFPKEGPSILRIQQVVRGDSAAYFCASSPPPQGASGETQYFGPGTRLLVL.

To note about this clone: Here the CDR3 omits its conserved ending phenylalanine or tryptophan, so a read error is the likely source. It is unclear where the CDR3 begins or ends on the DNA, so no DNA is shown, and the CDR3 is as TCRdb lists it. The chain joins TRBV11-2 to TRBJ2-7; the table's D gene call, TRBD2, was not cross checked with the DNA. The CDR3 is made up of 12 amino acids, end residues included. CDR1 SGHAT and CDR2 FQNNGV come from the germline V gene. The CDR3 reads CASSLGASLKEL.

The rearrangement uses TRBV5-1 and TRBJ2-6, with 8 bases aligning to TRBD1. This CDR3 contains 16 residues. The V and J ends lost 3 bases and 0 bases, in that order; junction bases with no gene match: 2. The germline V gene has CDR1 SGHRS and CDR2 YFSETQ. The CDR3 DNA sequence: TGCGCCAGCAGCTGGACAGGGAGCTCTGGGGCCAACGTCCTGACTTTC. Amino acid sequence: CASSWTGSSGANVLTF.

This clone was detected only once. V is TRBV28 and J is TRBJ2-6, with TRBD1 as a possible D gene (6 bases). V gave up 5 bases and J gave up 4 bases, with 12 bases separating them. This CDR3 has 15 residues. Germline-derived CDR1 and CDR2 are MDHEN and SYDVKM. The CDR3 sequence: CASSLPGQGANVLTF. For the CDR3, the DNA is TGTGCCAGCAGTCTACCGGGACAAGGGGCCAACGTCCTGACTTTC.

This chain links TRBV14 with TRBJ1-2, with D perhaps TRBD1 (5 bases). Germline CDR1 SGHDN, CDR2 FVKESK. This CDR3 is 15 amino acids long. The V end lost 2 bases, the J end lost 6 bases, and 16 bases lay between the germline ends. CDR3 nucleotides: TGTGCCAGCAGCCAAATGGGGCGGCGGTCGGATGGCTACACCTTC. Translation: CASSQMGRRSDGYTF.

The chain combines TRBV5-4 with TRBJ2-4, with 7 bases matching TRBD1. This CDR3 has 13 residues. V lost 7 bases, J lost 5 bases, and 6 bases stayed unmatched. Germline-derived CDR1 and CDR2 are SGHNT and YYREEE (reference sequence). CDR3 in DNA: TGTGCCAGCCAAGACAGGGCCCAAAACATTCAGTACTTC. It translates to CASQDRAQNIQYF.

This sequence joins TRBV11-3 and TRBJ2-1; maybe TRBD1 (5 bases). Germline V CDR1 and CDR2: SGHNT, YENEEA. The CDR3 sequence is 14 residues long. V lost 4 bases and J lost 8, with 15 bases in between. CDR3 residues: CASSSTSLGDEQFF. CDR3 nucleotides: TGTGCCAGCAGCTCAACCTCCTTAGGGGATGAGCAGTTCTTC. Full variable domain (outside the CDR3, taken from reference TRBV11-3 and TRBJ2-1): EAGVVQSPRYKIIEKKQPVAFWCNPISGHNTLYWYLQNLGQGPELLIRYENEEAVDDSQLPKDRFSAERLKGVDSTLKIQPAELGDSAVYLCASSSTSLGDEQFFGPGTRLTVL.